The rows below give T cell receptor beta chains drawn from one sample of a study of blood T cell repertoires in COVID-19. Using immunoSEQ multiplex PCR, the repertoire was profiled, and TCRdb retains in-frame clones only, with some absent. The table has about 180,000 clones, around 84% seen once. The specimen sequenced was PBMCs or T cells enriched from blood (not recorded which). These receptors all come from a man over 45 who had recovered from COVID-19. CDR3s include the opening cysteine and the closing phenylalanine or tryptophan. The D gene is left open where the match is weak. For some rows the clone size is stated as once, few or many, or as a class when expanded; others skip it.

. | TRBJ1-5 | TRBV6-1 | . | TGTGCCAGCAGTGACAGGGGCGCCTCGGTCGGTCAGCCCCAGCATTTT | CASSDRGASVGQPQHF
. | TRBJ1-2 | TRBV28 | . | TGTGCCAGCAGTTTAAGTCCAGGTGGCTACACCTTC | CASSLSPGGYTF
. | TRBJ2-3 | TRBV19 | TRBD2 | TGTGCCAGTAGTTATGGACTAGCTTCGACAGATACGCAGTATTTT | CASSYGLASTDTQYF
few | TRBJ2-7 | TRBV28 | TRBD1 | TGTGCCAGCAGTTCAACCAGACAGGGAACCTACGAGCAGTACTTC | CASSSTRQGTYEQYF
. | TRBJ1-1 | TRBV5-1 | . | TGCGCCAGCAGCGTGTCCACCGGGACTGTGAACACTGAAGCTTTCTTT | CASSVSTGTVNTEAFF
. | TRBJ1-6 | TRBV28 | . | TGTGCCAGCAGTCCCCCAGCGGGGCGGTTCTATAATTCACCCCTCCACTTT | CASSPPAGRFYNSPLHF
once | TRBJ2-4 | TRBV6-4 | TRBD1 | TGTGCCAGCAGTGACTCGGGACAGGGAAACATTCAGTACTTC | CASSDSGQGNIQYF
. | TRBJ2-2 | TRBV10-2 | TRBD2 | TGCGCCAGCAGGAGAGCGGGGGGTAACACCGGGGAGCTGTTTTTT | CASRRAGGNTGELFF
once | TRBJ2-3 | TRBV18 | TRBD1 | TGTGCCAGCTCACCACGGGGACAGGGGCTTATCACAGATACGCAGTATTTT | CASSPRGQGLITDTQYF
. | TRBJ1-5 | TRBV6-5 | . | TGTGCCAGCAGTCCCGACAGAGCCAATCAGCCCCAGCATTTT | CASSPDRANQPQHF
. | TRBJ2-7 | TRBV29-1 | TRBD1 | TGCAGCGGGGGGGACAGGGTCTACGAGCAGTACTTC | CSGGDRVYEQYF
. | TRBJ2-6 | TRBV3-1/TRBV3-2 | TRBD1 | TGTGCCAGCAGCCAAGACAGGGGGCACTCTGGGGCCAACGTCCTGACTTTC | CASSQDRGHSGANVLTF
. | TRBJ2-7 | TRBV2 | . | TGTGCCTCCCAGAGGACTCCCACCTCGGCCGAGCAGTACTTC | CASQRTPTSAEQYF
. | TRBJ2-1 | TRBV21-1 | . | TGTGCCGAGCGGCAGTACAATGAGCAGTTCTTC | CAERQYNEQFF
many | TRBJ2-6 | TRBV6-5 | . | TGTGCCATTTACACAGGGCTAGGGGCCAACGTCCTGACTTTC | CAIYTGLGANVLTF
. | TRBJ2-2 | TRBV7-9 | . | TGTGCCAGCAGCATAAAAACCGGGAACACCGGGGAGCTGTTTTTT | CASSIKTGNTGELFF
. | TRBJ2-7 | TRBV6-2/TRBV6-3 | TRBD2 | TGTGCCAGCAGCCGGGGGGGCGGAACGAATTACGAGCAGTACTTC | CASSRGGGTNYEQYF
. | TRBJ1-5 | TRBV6-1 | . | TGTGCCAGCAGAGAAGGTATTAATCAGCCCCAGCATTTT | CASREGINQPQHF
. | TRBJ1-4 | TRBV30 | TRBD1 | TGTGCCTGGAGGAAGGGACAGACTAATGAAAAACTGTTTTTT | CAWRKGQTNEKLFF
once | TRBJ1-5 | TRBV4-1 | TRBD1 | TGCGCCAGCAGCCCCGACGGCAGGGGGCTTAGCAATCAGCCCCAGCATTTT | CASSPDGRGLSNQPQHF